The sequence of this TCR beta chain was determined in a study of CD8+ T cells in alopecia areata. The overall study: Treatment of the treated patients consisted of oral tofacitinib, 5 to 10 mg twice daily. Study-wide results and limits: Compared with normal scalp, lesional scalp had higher clonality and more expanded CD8+ clones.

It was from PBMCs that CD4+ and CD8+ T cells were sorted. The CDR3 covers 14 residues. V dropped 1 base and J dropped 5 bases, with 9 bases sitting between them. Germline CDR1 MGHDK, CDR2 SYGVNS. RNA extraction was followed by reverse transcription into cDNA, which acted as the sequencing template. Data came from immunoSEQ multiplex PCR; TCRdb stores just in-frame clones and leaves some out. The sample carries 200,000 or so clones, about three fifths recorded once. About this clone itself: The antigen is unknown.

This material consisted of CD4+ T cells sorted from blood, taken at week 0. The chain uses TRBV25-1 and TRBJ1-5; D perhaps matches TRBD1 (5 bases). This sequence was found in a human donor with alopecia areata. The CDR3 DNA reads as TGTGCCAGCAGTGAATGGGGCAGCCATCAGCCCCAGCATTTT. This gives the protein CASSEWGSHQPQHF.